This T cell receptor beta chain was sequenced during a study of beta chain features in type 1 diabetes. The overall study: There were about 110,000,000 sorted cells examined across all samples.

The V and J ends lost 7 bases and 2 bases respectively, with 15 bases between them. Germline V gives CDR1 SNHLY, CDR2 FYNNEI. The CDR3 runs 14 residues. Reverse transcribing all isolated RNA meant expressed TCRB transcripts were sequenced. TCRdb keeps only in-frame clones here, not all; method: immunoSEQ multiplex PCR. The table includes 500,000 to 650,000 clones, roughly 12% detected once. The sample holds a few counts of this clone. Its matching antigen is unknown. Study observations and caveats: TCRB CDR3s were moderately but significantly shorter in Type 1 diabetes patients in all four CD4+ subsets.

The V gene is TRBV2, the J gene TRBJ2-7; no definite D call. The clonotype originates from a man in his thirties or forties with type 1 diabetes. The sequenced sample consisted of naive CD4+ T cells from blood. CDR3 amino acids: CASISGGTAYEQYF. The CDR3 coding sequence is TGTGCCAGCATATCGGGTGGTACTGCCTACGAGCAGTACTTC.